The source of this T cell receptor beta chain is a study of tissue T cells after allogeneic stem cell transplantation. Study-wide findings and caveats: Within patients, tissue anatomy strongly shaped TCR repertoire composition. Only a limited share of tissue TCRs appeared in blood or spleen.

This clone has only one observation. Its antigen remains unknown. Germline and genes: mouse. Read data end 1 residue before the CDR3 end; the end is taken from the germline J gene. Time point described: mouse harvest day 7 after allogeneic transplant. Mouse grafts combined 10^7 T-cell-depleted bone marrow cells with 10^6 splenic CD5+ T cells. Tissues came from B6→BALB/c major-mismatch GVHD mice at day 7 or 14. Survey-depth TCRbeta CDR3 sequencing reported V/J genes and productive frequencies. Profiling relied on immunoSEQ multiplex PCR, and the TCRdb table lists in-frame clones only, not all of them. This table has about 6,700 clones, less than 60% appearing once. CDR3 size: 13 residues. Per germline, CDR1 KGHPV and CDR2 FQNQEV (reference sequence). V shed 7 bases, J shed 3 bases, and the junction held 3 bases outside the gene matches.

The origin of this receptor is a female BALB/c mouse given C57BL/6 T cells with graft-versus-host disease after an allogeneic hematopoietic cell transplant. Sequenced sample: gut tissue. The chain carries TRBV26 and TRBJ2-3; 8 bases agree with TRBD1. The DNA read from the CDR3 is TGTGCCAGCAAGCACAGGGGGGCAGAAACGCTGTAT. Translation gives CASKHRGAETLY. The full CDR3 is CASKHRGAETLYF.